The table lists the clone carrying this T cell receptor (beta chain) with a few counts. Its target is not known. Genomic DNA, serving as template, underwent TCR beta VDJ and CDR3 profiling. TCRdb re-called the reads through MiXCR, storing one row per CDR3 protein. This sample has over 100,000 distinct CDR3 sequences; around two fifths occur once, and the top ten carry roughly 8.4%. This entry is derived from a study of CD8+CD57+ T cells in acquired aplastic anemia. Whole-study context: Healthy donors had, on average, roughly 9.9 million reads for their CD4+ cells.

With 6 bases removed from V and 2 bases from J, the gap between germline ends came to 7 bases. Germline assignment: CDR1 KGHSH and CDR2 LQKENI. CDR3 length: 13 residues. Findings and limits, study-wide: The same twenty-nine CD8+ CDR3 sequences occurred in patients and in controls.

Sequenced input: sorted CD4+, CD8+, or CD8+CD57+ T cells (not recorded which) from PBMCs. The source is a human donor in good health, serving as a control. The J gene is TRBJ1-4, the V gene TRBV18, with D perhaps TRBD1 (5 bases). The CDR3 sequence is CASSGRTNEKLFF. The CDR3 DNA reads TGTGCCAGCTCGGGACGGACTAATGAAAAACTGTTTTTT.